This TCR beta chain was sequenced for a study of response to subunit inactivated influenza vaccine. This CDR3 is built from 15 residues. V lost 1 base and J lost 2, with 9 bases in between. Per the germline V gene, CDR1 is LGHNA and CDR2 is YSLEER. Findings and limits, study-wide: Every seasonal influenza vaccination brings in few new T cells, the authors suggested.

Notes on this clonotype: Its antigen is unidentified.

TCRdb re-analysed the RT-PCR reads in MiXCR, keeping a single row per CDR3 protein. This repertoire shows hundreds of thousands of distinct CDR3 sequences, 15% to 20% found once; its top ten account for 9.5% to 13%. Here the sequenced sample was PBMCs from blood, taken 5 days after vaccination. The genes are TRBV4-3 and TRBJ1-5, with a possible D match to TRBD1 (6 bases). The TCR sequence derives from a man aged 45-65 years who received an inactivated influenza vaccine. Written as DNA, the CDR3 is TGCGCCAGCAGCCAAGGGACAGCGGGCAATCAGCCCCAGCATTTT. This gives the protein CASSQGTAGNQPQHF.